This TCR beta chain came from a study of blood T cell repertoires in COVID-19. At the level of the study: Italy, Spain and the United States were the sources of the convalescent and acute COVID-19 samples.

Points on this clone: This CDR3 is also generated by other DNA sequences in the sample.

Clones were sequenced by immunoSEQ multiplex PCR, and TCRdb holds only the in-frame ones, with some missing. The sample has about 270,000 clones, approximately 85% seen once. The TCR sequence derives from a woman aged 70-85 years with acute or convalescent COVID-19. The specimen was peripheral blood.

CDR3 sequence reads: CASSSQQGSYGYTF. The CDR3 DNA sequence: TGTGCCAGCAGCTCCCAACAGGGGTCTTATGGCTACACCTTC. V usage is TRBV5-5 and J usage is TRBJ1-2; 7 bases are a match to TRBD1. From germline, CDR1 is SGHKS and CDR2 YYEKEE (reference sequence). This CDR3 spans 14 amino acids. With 3 bases clipped from V and 5 bases from J, the junction kept 7 bases outside the gene matches.